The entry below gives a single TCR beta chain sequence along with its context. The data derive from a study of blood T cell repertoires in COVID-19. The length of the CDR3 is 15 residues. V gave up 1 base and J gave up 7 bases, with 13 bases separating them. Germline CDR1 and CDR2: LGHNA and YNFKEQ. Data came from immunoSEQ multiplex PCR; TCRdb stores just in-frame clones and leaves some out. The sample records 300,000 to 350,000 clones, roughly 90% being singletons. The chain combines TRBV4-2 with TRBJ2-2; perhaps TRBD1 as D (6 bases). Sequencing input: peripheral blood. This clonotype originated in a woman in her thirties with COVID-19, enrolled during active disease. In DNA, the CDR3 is TGTGCCAGCAGCCAAGGAAGGGGGAGTGGCGGGGAGCTGTTTTTT. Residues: CASSQGRGSGGELFF.